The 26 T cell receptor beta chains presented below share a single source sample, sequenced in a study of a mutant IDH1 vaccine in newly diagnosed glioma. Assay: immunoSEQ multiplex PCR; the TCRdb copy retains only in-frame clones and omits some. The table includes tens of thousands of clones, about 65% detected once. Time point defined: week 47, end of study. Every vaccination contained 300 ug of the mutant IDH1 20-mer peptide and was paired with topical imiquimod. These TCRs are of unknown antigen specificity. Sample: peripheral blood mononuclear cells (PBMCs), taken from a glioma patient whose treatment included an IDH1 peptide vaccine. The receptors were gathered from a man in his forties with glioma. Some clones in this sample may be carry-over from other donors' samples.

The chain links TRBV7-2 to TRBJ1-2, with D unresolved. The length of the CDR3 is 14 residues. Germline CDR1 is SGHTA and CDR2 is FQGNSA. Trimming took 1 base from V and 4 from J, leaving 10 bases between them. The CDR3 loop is CASSLGFKGYGYTF. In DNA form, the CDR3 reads TGTGCCAGCAGCTTAGGATTTAAGGGCTATGGCTACACCTTC. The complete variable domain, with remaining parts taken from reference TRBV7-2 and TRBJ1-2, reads GAGVSQSPSNKVTEKGKDVELRCDPISGHTALYWYRQSLGQGLEFLIYFQGNSAPDKSGLPSDRFSAERTGGSVSTLTIQRTQQEDSAVYLCASSLGFKGYGYTFGSGTRLTVV.

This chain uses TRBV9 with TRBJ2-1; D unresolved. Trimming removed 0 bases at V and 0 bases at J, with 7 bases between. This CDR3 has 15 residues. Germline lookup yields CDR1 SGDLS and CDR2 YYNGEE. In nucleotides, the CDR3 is TGTGCCAGCAGCGTAGTCTCTAGCTCCTACAATGAGCAGTTCTTC. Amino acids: CASSVVSSSYNEQFF. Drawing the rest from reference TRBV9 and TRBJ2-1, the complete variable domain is DSGVTQTPKHLITATGQRVTLRCSPRSGDLSVYWYQQSLDQGLQFLIQYYNGEERAKGNILERFSAQQFPDLHSELNLSSLELGDSALYFCASSVVSSSYNEQFFGPGTRLTVL.

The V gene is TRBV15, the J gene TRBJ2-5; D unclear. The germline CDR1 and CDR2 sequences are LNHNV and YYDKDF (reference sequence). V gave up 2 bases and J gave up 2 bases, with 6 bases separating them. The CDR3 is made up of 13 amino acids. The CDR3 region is CATSRKLQETQYF. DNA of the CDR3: TGTGCCACCAGCAGAAAACTTCAAGAGACCCAGTACTTC.

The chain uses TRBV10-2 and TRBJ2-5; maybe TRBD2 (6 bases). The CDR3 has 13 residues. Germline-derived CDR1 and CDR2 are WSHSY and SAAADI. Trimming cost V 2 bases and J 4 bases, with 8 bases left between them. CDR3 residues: CASSEVGGETQYF. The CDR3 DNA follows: TGCGCCAGCAGTGAGGTGGGGGGAGAGACCCAGTACTTC.

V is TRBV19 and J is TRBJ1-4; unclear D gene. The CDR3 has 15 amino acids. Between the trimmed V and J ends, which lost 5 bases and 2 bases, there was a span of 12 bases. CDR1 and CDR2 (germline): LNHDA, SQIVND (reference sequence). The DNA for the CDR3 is TGTGCCAGTAGTCACCAGGCGCCCACTAATGAAAAACTGTTTTTT. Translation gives CASSHQAPTNEKLFF.

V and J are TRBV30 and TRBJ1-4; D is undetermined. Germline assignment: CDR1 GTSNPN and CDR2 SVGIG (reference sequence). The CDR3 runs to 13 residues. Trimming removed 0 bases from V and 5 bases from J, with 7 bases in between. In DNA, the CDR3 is TGTGCCTGGAGTGTAGGAGGGAATGAAAAACTGTTTTTT. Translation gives CAWSVGGNEKLFF. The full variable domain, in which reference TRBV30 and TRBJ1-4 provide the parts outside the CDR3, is SQTIHQWPATLVQPVGSPLSLECTVEGTSNPNLYWYRQAAGRGLQLLFYSVGIGQISSEVPQNLSASRPQDRQFILSSKKLLLSDSGFYLCAWSVGGNEKLFFGSGTQLSVL.

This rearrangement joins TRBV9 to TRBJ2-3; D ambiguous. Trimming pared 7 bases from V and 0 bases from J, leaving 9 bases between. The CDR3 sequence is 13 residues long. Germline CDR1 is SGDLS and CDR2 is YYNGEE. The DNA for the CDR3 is TGTGCCAGCGGGCAATTTAGCACAGATACGCAGTATTTT. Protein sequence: CASGQFSTDTQYF.

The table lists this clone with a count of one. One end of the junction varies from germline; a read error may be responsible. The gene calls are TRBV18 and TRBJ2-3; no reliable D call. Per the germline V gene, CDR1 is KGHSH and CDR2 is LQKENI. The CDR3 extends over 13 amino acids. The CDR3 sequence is CASSQMSTDTQYF. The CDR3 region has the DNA TGTGCCAGTTCACAGATGAGCACAGATACGCAGTATTTT.

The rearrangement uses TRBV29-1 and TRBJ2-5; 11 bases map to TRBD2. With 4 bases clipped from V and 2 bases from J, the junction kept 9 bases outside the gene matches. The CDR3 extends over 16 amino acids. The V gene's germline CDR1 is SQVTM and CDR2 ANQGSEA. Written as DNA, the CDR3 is TGCAGCGTTGTGTTGCTAGCGGGGGGACTACAAGAGACCCAGTACTTC. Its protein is CSVVLLAGGLQETQYF.

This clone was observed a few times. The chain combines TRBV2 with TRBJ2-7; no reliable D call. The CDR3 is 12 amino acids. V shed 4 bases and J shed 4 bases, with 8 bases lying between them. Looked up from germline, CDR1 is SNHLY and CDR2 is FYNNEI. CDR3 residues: CASSVLGYEQYF. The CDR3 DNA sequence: TGTGCCAGCAGTGTTCTGGGTTACGAGCAGTACTTC.

CDR3 in amino acids: CASSFSAGTGVVDTQYF. For the CDR3, the DNA is TGTGCCAGCAGCTTTAGCGCCGGGACAGGAGTCGTGGATACGCAGTATTTT. The chain uses TRBV11-2 and TRBJ2-3, with 8 nucleotides matching TRBD1. V shed 3 bases, J shed 6 bases, and the junction held 14 bases outside the gene matches. The CDR3 is made up of 17 amino acids. The germline CDR1 and CDR2 sequences are SGHAT and FQNNGV.

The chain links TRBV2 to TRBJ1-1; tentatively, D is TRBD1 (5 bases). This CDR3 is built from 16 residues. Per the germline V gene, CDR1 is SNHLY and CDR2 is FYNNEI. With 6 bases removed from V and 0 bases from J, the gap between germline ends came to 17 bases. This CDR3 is CASRKRQLEMNTEAFF. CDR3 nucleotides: TGTGCCAGCAGGAAGAGACAGCTAGAGATGAACACTGAAGCTTTCTTT.

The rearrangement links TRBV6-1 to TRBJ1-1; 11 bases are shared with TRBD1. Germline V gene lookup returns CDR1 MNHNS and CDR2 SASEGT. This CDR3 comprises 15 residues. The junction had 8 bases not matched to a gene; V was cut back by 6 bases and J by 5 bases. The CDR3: CASREPGQGVTEAFF. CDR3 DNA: TGTGCCAGCAGGGAACCGGGACAGGGGGTGACTGAAGCTTTCTTT.

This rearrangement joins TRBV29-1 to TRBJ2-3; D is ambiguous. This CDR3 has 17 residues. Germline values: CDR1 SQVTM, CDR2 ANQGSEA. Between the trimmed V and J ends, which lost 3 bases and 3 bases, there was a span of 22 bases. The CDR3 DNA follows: TGCAGCGTTGAGGGCAGTAATGTAGGAAAGGTGACAGATACGCAGTATTTT. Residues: CSVEGSNVGKVTDTQYF.

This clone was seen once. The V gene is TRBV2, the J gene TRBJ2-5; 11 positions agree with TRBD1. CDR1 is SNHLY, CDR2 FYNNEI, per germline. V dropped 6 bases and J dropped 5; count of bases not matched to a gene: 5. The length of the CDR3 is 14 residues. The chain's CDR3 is CASRGGQGAETQYF. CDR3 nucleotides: TGTGCCAGCAGGGGAGGACAGGGGGCGGAGACCCAGTACTTC.

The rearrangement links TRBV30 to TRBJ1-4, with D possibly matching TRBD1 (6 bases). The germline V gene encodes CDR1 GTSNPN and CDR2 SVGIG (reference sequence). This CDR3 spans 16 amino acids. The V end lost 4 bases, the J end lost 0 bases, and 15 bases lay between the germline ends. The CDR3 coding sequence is TGTGCCTGGAAAACAGGGAGTGGCGCAACTAATGAAAAACTGTTTTTT. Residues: CAWKTGSGATNEKLFF. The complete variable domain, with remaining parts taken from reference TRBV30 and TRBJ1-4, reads SQTIHQWPATLVQPVGSPLSLECTVEGTSNPNLYWYRQAAGRGLQLLFYSVGIGQISSEVPQNLSASRPQDRQFILSSKKLLLSDSGFYLCAWKTGSGATNEKLFFGSGTQLSVL.

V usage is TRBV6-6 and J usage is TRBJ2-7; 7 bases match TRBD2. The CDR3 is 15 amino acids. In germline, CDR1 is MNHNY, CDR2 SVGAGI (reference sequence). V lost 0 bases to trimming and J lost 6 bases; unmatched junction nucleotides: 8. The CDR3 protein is CASSYSGGGTGEQYF. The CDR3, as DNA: TGTGCCAGCAGTTACTCCGGCGGGGGTACGGGCGAGCAGTACTTC.

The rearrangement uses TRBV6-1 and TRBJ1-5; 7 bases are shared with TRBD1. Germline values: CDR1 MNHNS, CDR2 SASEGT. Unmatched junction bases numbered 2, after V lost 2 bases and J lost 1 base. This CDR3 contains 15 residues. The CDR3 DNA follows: TGTGCCAGCAGTGAAAGGGGGCGCAGCAATCAGCCCCAGCATTTT. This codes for CASSERGRSNQPQHF.

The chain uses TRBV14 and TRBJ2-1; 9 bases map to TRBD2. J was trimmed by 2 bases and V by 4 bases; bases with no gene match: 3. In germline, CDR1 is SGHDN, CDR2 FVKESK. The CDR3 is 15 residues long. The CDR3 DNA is TGTGCCAGCAGCCTAAGCGGGGGGCCCTACAATGAGCAGTTCTTC. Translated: CASSLSGGPYNEQFF.

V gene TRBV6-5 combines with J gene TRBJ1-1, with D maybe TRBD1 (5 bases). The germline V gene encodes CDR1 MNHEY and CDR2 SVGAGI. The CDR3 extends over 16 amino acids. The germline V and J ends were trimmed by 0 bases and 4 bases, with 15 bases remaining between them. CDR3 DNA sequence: TGTGCCAGCAGTTACTCCGGGACCGGGTGGGGCACTGAAGCTTTCTTT. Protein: CASSYSGTGWGTEAFF.

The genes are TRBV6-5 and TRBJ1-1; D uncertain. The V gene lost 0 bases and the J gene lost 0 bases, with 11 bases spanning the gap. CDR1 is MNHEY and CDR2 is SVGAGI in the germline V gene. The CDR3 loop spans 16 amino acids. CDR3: CASSYSAGRVNTEAFF. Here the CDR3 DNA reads TGTGCCAGCAGTTACTCCGCGGGAAGGGTGAACACTGAAGCTTTCTTT.

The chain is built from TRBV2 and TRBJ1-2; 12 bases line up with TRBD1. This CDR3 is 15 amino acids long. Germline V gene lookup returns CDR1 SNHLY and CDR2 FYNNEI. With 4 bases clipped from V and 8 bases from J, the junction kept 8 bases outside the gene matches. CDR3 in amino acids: CASSVPGQGARGYTF. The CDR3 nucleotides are TGTGCCAGCAGTGTCCCGGGACAGGGGGCGCGGGGCTACACCTTC.

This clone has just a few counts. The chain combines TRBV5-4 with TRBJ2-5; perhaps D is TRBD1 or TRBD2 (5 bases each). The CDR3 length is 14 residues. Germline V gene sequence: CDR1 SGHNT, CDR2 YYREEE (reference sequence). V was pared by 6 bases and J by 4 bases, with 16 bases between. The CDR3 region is CASKRESGTETQYF. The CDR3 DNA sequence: TGTGCCAGCAAACGAGAGTCAGGGACAGAGACCCAGTACTTC.

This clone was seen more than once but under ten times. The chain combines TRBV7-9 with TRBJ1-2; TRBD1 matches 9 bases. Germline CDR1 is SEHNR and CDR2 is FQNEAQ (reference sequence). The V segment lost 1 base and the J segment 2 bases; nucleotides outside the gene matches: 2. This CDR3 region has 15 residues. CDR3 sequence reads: CASSLGGQGNYGYTF. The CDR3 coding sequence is TGTGCCAGCAGCTTAGGAGGACAGGGGAACTATGGCTACACCTTC. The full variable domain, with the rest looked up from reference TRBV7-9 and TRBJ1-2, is DTGVSQNPRHKITKRGQNVTFRCDPISEHNRLYWYRQTLGQGPEFLTYFQNEAQLEKSRLLSDRFSAERPKGSFSTLEIQRTEQGDSAMYLCASSLGGQGNYGYTFGSGTRLTVV.

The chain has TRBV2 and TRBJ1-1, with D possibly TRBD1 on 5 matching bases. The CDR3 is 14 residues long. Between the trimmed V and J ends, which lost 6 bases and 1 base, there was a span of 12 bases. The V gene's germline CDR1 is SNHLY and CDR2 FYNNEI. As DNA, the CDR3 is TGTGCCAGCAGGGGCCGGGGCGGGAACACTGAAGCTTTCTTT. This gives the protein CASRGRGGNTEAFF.

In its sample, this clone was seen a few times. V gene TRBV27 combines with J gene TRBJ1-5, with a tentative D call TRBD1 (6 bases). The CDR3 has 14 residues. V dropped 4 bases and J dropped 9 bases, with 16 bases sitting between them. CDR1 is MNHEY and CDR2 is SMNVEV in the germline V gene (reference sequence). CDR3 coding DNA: TGTGCCAGCAGTTCCCAGGGGCGAAGTCGGCCCCAGCATTTT. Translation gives CASSSQGRSRPQHF.